Listed here are 21 T cell receptor beta chains from one sample, sequenced in a study of cytomegalovirus exposure and HLA in healthy donors. PCR was performed using 60 Vbeta and 13 Jbeta primers. Method: immunoSEQ multiplex PCR; TCRdb's copy keeps in-frame clones and lacks some. The data show roughly 160,000 clones, about 77% seen once. Sequencing was carried out using PBMCs. Every receptor here comes from a man aged 25-45 years in good health and CMV-seronegative.

The V and J genes are TRBV9 and TRBJ2-2; 10 bases align to TRBD2. With 4 bases clipped from V and 0 bases from J, the junction kept 9 bases outside the gene matches. This CDR3 has 18 amino acids. Germline CDR1 SGDLS, CDR2 YYNGEE. The chain's CDR3 is CASSPRPGLATNTGELFF. In nucleotides, the CDR3 is TGTGCCAGCAGCCCCCGACCGGGACTAGCGACGAACACCGGGGAGCTGTTTTTT.

The V call is TRBV7-6, the J call TRBJ2-5; D not certain. The CDR3 length is 12 residues. Germline loops: CDR1 SGHVS, CDR2 FNYEAQ. Trimming removed 5 bases at V and 1 base at J, with 5 bases between. This CDR3 reads CASSPLQETQYF. The DNA for the CDR3 is TGTGCCAGCAGCCCCCTCCAAGAGACCCAGTACTTC. Full variable domain (outside the CDR3, taken from reference TRBV7-6 and TRBJ2-5): GAGVSQSPRYKVTKRGQDVALRCDPISGHVSLYWYRQALGQGPEFLTYFNYEAQQDKSGLPNDRFSAERPEGSISTLTIQRTEQRDSAMYRCASSPLQETQYFGPGTRLLVL.

The gene calls are TRBV4-2 and TRBJ2-7, with 15 bases lining up with TRBD2. J was trimmed by 3 bases and V by 1 base; bases with no gene match: 13. The CDR3 totals 20 residues. CDR1 is LGHNA, CDR2 YNFKEQ, per germline. This CDR3 is CASSQAMGLAGGQGGYEQYF. The CDR3 DNA is TGTGCCAGCAGCCAAGCGATGGGACTAGCGGGAGGCCAGGGCGGCTACGAGCAGTACTTC.

The rearrangement uses TRBV19 and TRBJ2-7; 12 bases match TRBD2. The CDR3 is 15 residues long. J was trimmed by 1 base and V by 6 bases; bases with no gene match: 4. CDR1 and CDR2 (germline): LNHDA, SQIVND (reference sequence). CDR3 residues: CASSRTSGASYEQYF. CDR3 nucleotides: TGTGCCAGTAGCCGGACTAGCGGGGCTTCCTACGAGCAGTACTTC.

The chain employs TRBV19 and TRBJ1-2; D may be TRBD1 (5 bases). The CDR3 runs 16 residues. Germline V gives CDR1 LNHDA, CDR2 SQIVND (reference sequence). Trimming removed 6 bases at V and 0 bases at J, with 17 bases between. The CDR3, as DNA: TGTGCCAGTAGCTCCCAAGGGGCCGCATCTAACTATGGCTACACCTTC. Translated: CASSSQGAASNYGYTF.

The chain is built from TRBV11-2 and TRBJ1-1; 10 bases line up with TRBD1. V shed 7 bases, J shed 1 base, and the junction held 3 bases outside the gene matches. Germline CDR1 reads SGHAT; CDR2 reads FQNNGV. The CDR3 runs to 14 residues. The CDR3 DNA reads as TGTGCCAGCAACCGGGACAGGGGGAACACTGAAGCTTTCTTT. It encodes CASNRDRGNTEAFF.

The chain has TRBV19 and TRBJ2-7, with TRBD1 matching 9 bases. V was clipped by 5 bases and J by 3 bases; unmatched bases: 5. The CDR3 sequence is 14 residues long. Germline assignment: CDR1 LNHDA and CDR2 SQIVND (reference sequence). CDR3 DNA: TGTGCCAGTAGTCCCGGGACAGGGTTCTACGAGCAGTACTTC. This translates into CASSPGTGFYEQYF.

The genes are TRBV6-5 and TRBJ1-2; the D gene is possibly TRBD1 (5 bases). CDR1 is MNHEY, CDR2 SVGAGI, per germline. Between the trimmed V and J ends, which lost 0 bases and 0 bases, there was a span of 8 bases. The CDR3 sequence is 15 residues long. CDR3 sequence (DNA): TGTGCCAGCAGTTACTCATCGGGGGCTAACTATGGCTACACCTTC. Protein: CASSYSSGANYGYTF.

The V call is TRBV6-1, the J call TRBJ1-2, with D unresolved. The CDR3 has 14 residues. Germline values: CDR1 MNHNS, CDR2 SASEGT. V shed 3 bases and J shed 4 bases, with 12 bases lying between them. In nucleotides, the CDR3 is TGTGCCAGCAGTGACTCCCCCCTCCTCTATGGCTACACCTTC. Translating gives CASSDSPLLYGYTF.

The J gene is TRBJ1-5, the V gene TRBV28; D might be TRBD1 (5 bases). Deletions cut 3 bases from V and 2 bases from J, with 5 bases between. Germline CDR1 is MDHEN and CDR2 is SYDVKM. This CDR3 has 13 residues. CDR3 in amino acids: CASSLTGNQPQHF. For the CDR3, the DNA is TGTGCCAGCAGTTTGACAGGCAATCAGCCCCAGCATTTT. Full variable domain (rest looked up from reference TRBV28 and TRBJ1-5): DVKVTQSSRYLVKRTGEKVFLECVQDMDHENMFWYRQDPGLGLRLIYFSYDVKMKEKGDIPEGYSVSREKKERFSLILESASTNQTSMYLCASSLTGNQPQHFGDGTRLSIL.

The J gene is TRBJ1-2, the V gene TRBV28; 8 nucleotides line up with TRBD1. V lost 5 bases and J lost 8; bases outside the gene matches: 7. CDR3 length: 13 amino acids. Germline values: CDR1 MDHEN, CDR2 SYDVKM. The CDR3 loop is CASSENRGIGYTF. CDR3 DNA: TGTGCCAGCAGTGAAAACAGGGGGATCGGCTACACCTTC.

This chain uses TRBV7-2 with TRBJ2-7; possible D gene TRBD2, 6 bases. CDR3 length equals 14 residues. Trimming removed 4 bases at V and 2 bases at J, with 12 bases between. Germline CDR1 is SGHTA and CDR2 is FQGNSA. As DNA, the CDR3 is TGTGCCAGCAGCTCTAGGAGGGGCACCTACGAGCAGTACTTC. Protein sequence: CASSSRRGTYEQYF.

The chain couples TRBV28 to TRBJ2-3, with TRBD2 identical over 7 bases. V gave up 6 bases and J gave up 8 bases; unmatched junction bases: 11. This CDR3 comprises 14 residues. Germline lookup yields CDR1 MDHEN and CDR2 SYDVKM. CDR3 DNA sequence: TGTGCCAGCAGCTCTAGCGGCCTGCCCTCTACGCAGTATTTT. The encoded protein is CASSSSGLPSTQYF.

The V gene is TRBV15, the J gene TRBJ2-1, with a weak D call TRBD2 (6 bases). Trimming cost V 5 bases and J 8 bases, with 22 bases left between them. Germline V gene data show CDR1 as LNHNV and CDR2 as YYDKDF (reference sequence). This CDR3 is 16 amino acids long. The CDR3 coding sequence is TGTGCCACCAGCCGCGGGGAAGGGGTCTTTACGGATGAGCAGTTCTTC. Translation gives CATSRGEGVFTDEQFF.

The V gene is TRBV28, the J gene TRBJ1-6, with D possibly matching TRBD1 (5 bases). CDR3 size: 13 residues. From germline, CDR1 is MDHEN and CDR2 SYDVKM. Trimming shortened V by 4 bases and J by 9 bases, and 10 bases separated the two germline ends. The CDR3 sequence: CASSSAQGSPLHF. CDR3 in DNA: TGTGCCAGCAGTTCCGCCCAGGGTTCACCCCTCCACTTT.

This clone was seen a single time. This rearrangement joins TRBV23-1 to TRBJ2-3, with TRBD1 matching over 8 bases. TRBV23-1 is an ORF, and what it does is uncertain. V dropped 4 bases and J dropped 1; count of bases not matched to a gene: 4. The CDR3 length is 15 residues. CDR3 DNA sequence: TGCGCCAGCAGTCCCAGGGGGCCGGGCACAGATACGCAGTATTTT. This gives the protein CASSPRGPGTDTQYF.

This clone was recorded a few times. This chain uses TRBV7-2 with TRBJ2-5; 13 bases align to TRBD2. V lost 3 bases and J lost 2; bases outside the gene matches: 3. The CDR3 extends over 16 amino acids. The germline V gene encodes CDR1 SGHTA and CDR2 FQGNSA. The CDR3 here is CASSFLGLAGQETQYF. The CDR3 bases are TGTGCCAGCAGCTTCCTGGGACTAGCGGGGCAAGAGACCCAGTACTTC.

The chain uses TRBV4-2 and TRBJ1-3, with D maybe TRBD1 (5 bases). Deletions cut 0 bases from V and 4 bases from J, with 10 bases between. This CDR3 spans 15 amino acids. Germline V gene sequence: CDR1 LGHNA, CDR2 YNFKEQ. The CDR3 nucleotides read TGTGCCAGCAGCCAAGAGGCAGGGAGGGGAAACACCATATATTTT. Residues: CASSQEAGRGNTIYF.

This chain joins TRBV28 and TRBJ2-7, with D tentatively TRBD2 (7 bases). The V end lost 6 bases, the J end lost 9 bases, and 24 bases lay between the germline ends. Looked up from germline, CDR1 is MDHEN and CDR2 is SYDVKM. This CDR3 contains 15 residues. CDR3 coding DNA: TGTGCCAGCAGCCCAAGGGGGGGAAGGTATAACGGGCAGTACTTC. It translates to CASSPRGGRYNGQYF.

The genes are TRBV11-3 and TRBJ1-1; D perhaps matches TRBD1 (5 bases). CDR1 SGHNT and CDR2 YENEEA come from the germline V gene. Trimming took 3 bases from V and 6 from J, leaving 14 bases between them. The CDR3 length is 14 residues. The CDR3 reads CASSLGPGSSEAFF. CDR3 bases: TGTGCCAGCAGCTTGGGTCCAGGGTCTTCTGAAGCTTTCTTT.

This rearrangement joins TRBV5-1 to TRBJ1-1, with D perhaps matching TRBD1 (6 bases). Germline CDR1 reads SGHRS; CDR2 reads YFSETQ. The CDR3 has 14 residues. Trimming shortened V by 4 bases and J by 1 base, and 11 bases separated the two germline ends. The CDR3 reads CASSTQTGNTEAFF. The CDR3 DNA sequence: TGCGCCAGCAGCACCCAGACAGGGAACACTGAAGCTTTCTTT.